What follows is one T cell receptor beta chain and its context. The antigen is undetermined. This record belongs to a study of cytomegalovirus exposure and HLA in healthy donors. Study-wide results and limits: Highest at DRB1 and lowest at HLA-C, TCR association rates differed among HLA loci in a later analysis.

The CDR3 has 13 residues. Germline CDR1 SGDLS, CDR2 YYNGEE. Germline trimming cut 4 bases from V and 4 bases from J; bases unmatched to any gene: 2. The PCR ran on 60 Vbeta and 13 Jbeta primers. Only in-frame clones appear in the TCRdb table, and some are missing; sequencing was by immunoSEQ multiplex PCR. The table shows some 150,000 clones, with approximately 78% occurring only once. The sequenced material came from PBMCs. The chain has TRBV9 and TRBJ2-7; TRBD1 agrees at 10 bases. The clonotype comes from a woman aged 45-65 years in good health and CMV-seropositive. The DNA for the CDR3 is TGTGCCAGCAGCCCGGGACAGGGGTACGAGCAGTACTTC. This sequence encodes CASSPGQGYEQYF.